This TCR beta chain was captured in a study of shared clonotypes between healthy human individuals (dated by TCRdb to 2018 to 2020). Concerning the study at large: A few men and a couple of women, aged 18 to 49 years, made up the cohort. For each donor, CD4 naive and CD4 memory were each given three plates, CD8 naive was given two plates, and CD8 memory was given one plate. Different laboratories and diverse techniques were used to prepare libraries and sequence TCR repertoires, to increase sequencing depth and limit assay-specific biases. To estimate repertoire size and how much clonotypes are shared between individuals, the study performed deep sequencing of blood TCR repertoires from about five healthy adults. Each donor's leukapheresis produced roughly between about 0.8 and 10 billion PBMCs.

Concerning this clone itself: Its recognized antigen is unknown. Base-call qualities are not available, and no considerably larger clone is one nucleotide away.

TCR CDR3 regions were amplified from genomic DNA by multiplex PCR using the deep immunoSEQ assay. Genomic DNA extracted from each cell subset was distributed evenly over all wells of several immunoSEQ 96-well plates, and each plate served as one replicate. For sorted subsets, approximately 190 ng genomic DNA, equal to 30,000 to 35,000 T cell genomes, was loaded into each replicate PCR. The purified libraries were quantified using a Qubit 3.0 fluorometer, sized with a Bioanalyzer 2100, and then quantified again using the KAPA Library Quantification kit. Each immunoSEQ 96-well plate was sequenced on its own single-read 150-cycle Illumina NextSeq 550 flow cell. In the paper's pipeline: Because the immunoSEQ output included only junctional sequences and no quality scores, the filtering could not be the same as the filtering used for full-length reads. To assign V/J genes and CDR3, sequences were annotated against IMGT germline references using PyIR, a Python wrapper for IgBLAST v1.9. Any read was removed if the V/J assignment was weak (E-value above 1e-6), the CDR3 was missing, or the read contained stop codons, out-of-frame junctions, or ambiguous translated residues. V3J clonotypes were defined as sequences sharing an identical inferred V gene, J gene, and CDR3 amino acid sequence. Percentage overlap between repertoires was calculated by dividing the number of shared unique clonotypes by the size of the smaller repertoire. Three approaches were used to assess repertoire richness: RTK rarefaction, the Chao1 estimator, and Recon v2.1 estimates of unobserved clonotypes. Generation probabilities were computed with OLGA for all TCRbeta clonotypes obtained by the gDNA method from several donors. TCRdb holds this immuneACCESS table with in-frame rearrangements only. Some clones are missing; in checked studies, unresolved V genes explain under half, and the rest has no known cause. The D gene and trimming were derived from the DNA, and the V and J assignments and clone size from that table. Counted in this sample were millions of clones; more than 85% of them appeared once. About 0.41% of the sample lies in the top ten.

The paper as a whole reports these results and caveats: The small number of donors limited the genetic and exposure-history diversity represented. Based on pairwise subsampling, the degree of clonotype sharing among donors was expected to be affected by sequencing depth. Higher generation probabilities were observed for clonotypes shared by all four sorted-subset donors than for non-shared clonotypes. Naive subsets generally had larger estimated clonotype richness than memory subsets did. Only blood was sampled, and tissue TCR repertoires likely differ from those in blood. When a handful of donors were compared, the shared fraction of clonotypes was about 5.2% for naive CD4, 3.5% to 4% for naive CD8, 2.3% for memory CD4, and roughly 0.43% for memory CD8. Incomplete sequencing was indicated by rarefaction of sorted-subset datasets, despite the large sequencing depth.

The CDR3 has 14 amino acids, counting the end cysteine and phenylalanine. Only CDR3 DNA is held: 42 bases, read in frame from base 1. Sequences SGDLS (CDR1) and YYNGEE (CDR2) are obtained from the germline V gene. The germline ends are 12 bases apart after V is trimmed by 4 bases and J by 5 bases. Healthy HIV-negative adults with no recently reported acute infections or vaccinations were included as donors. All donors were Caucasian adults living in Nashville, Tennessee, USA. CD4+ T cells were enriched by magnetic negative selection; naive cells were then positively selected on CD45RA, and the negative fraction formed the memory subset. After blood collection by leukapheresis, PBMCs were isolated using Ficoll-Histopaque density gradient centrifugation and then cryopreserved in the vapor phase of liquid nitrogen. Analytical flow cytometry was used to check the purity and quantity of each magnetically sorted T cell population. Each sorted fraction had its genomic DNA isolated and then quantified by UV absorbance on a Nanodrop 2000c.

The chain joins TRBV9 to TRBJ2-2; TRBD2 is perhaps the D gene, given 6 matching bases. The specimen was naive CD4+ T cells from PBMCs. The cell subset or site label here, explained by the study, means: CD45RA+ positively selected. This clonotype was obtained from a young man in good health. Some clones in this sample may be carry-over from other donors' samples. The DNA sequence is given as TGTGCCAGCAGCCCCAGGAGGGAGACCGGGGAGCTGTTTTTT. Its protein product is CASSPRRETGELFF.